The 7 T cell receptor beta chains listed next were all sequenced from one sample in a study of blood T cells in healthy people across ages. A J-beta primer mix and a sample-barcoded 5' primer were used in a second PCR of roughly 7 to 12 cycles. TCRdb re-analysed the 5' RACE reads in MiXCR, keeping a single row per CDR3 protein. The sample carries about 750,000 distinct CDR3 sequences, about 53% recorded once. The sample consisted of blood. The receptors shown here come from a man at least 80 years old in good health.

In DNA, the CDR3 is TGTGCCAGCAACCTGAGAAGGACAGGGTCCAGCGGGGATAACAATGAGCAGTTCTTC. Protein: CASNLRRTGSSGDNNEQFF. The genes are TRBV21-1 and TRBJ2-1; the DNA was not compared with TRBD1, the D call given in the table. TRBV21-1 is an annotated pseudogene. The CDR3 has 19 amino acids.

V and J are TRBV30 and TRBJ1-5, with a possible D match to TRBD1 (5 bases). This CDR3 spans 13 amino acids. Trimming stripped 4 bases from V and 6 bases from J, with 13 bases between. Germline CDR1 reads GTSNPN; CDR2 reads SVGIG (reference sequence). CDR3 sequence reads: CAWTTGAGQPQHF. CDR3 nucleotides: TGTGCCTGGACAACAGGCGCGGGTCAGCCCCAGCATTTT.

CDR3 protein: CASSSPRQGLNYGYTF. The DNA of the CDR3 is TGTGCCAGCAGCTCCCCCCGTCAGGGACTAAACTATGGCTACACCTTC. The chain couples TRBV11-2 to TRBJ1-2; D perhaps matches TRBD1 (5 bases). Trimming shortened V by 4 bases and J by 2 bases, and 17 bases separated the two germline ends. This CDR3 is built from 16 residues. Germline-derived CDR1 and CDR2 are SGHAT and FQNNGV.

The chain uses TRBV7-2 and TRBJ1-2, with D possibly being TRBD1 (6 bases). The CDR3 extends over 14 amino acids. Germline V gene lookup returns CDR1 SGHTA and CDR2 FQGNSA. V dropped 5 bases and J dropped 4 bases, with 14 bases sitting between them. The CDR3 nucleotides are TGTGCCAGCAGCCCCAGGGGCTCCTTCTATGGCTACACCTTC. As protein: CASSPRGSFYGYTF. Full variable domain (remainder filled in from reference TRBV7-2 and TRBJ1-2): GAGVSQSPSNKVTEKGKDVELRCDPISGHTALYWYRQSLGQGLEFLIYFQGNSAPDKSGLPSDRFSAERTGGSVSTLTIQRTQQEDSAVYLCASSPRGSFYGYTFGSGTRLTVV.

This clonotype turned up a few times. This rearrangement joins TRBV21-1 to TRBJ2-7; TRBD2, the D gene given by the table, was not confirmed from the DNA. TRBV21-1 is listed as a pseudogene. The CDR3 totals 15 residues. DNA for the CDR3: TGTGCCAGCAGCAACTGCGGGATTAAAGGGCTGGAGCAGTACTTC. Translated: CASSNCGIKGLEQYF.

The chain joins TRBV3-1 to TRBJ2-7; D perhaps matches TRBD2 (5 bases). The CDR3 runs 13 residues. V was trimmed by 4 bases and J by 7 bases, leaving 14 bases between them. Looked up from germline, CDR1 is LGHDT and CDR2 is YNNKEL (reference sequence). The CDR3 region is CASSPGLYKEQYF. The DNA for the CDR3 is TGTGCCAGCAGCCCCGGACTCTACAAGGAGCAGTACTTC.

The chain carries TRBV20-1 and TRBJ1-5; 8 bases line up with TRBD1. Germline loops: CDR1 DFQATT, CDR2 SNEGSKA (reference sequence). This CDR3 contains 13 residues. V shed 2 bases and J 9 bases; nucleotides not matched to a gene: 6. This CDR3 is CSARRTGQGPQHF. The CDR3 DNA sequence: TGCAGTGCTAGAAGGACAGGGCAGGGGCCCCAGCATTTT.